Below, 11 T cell receptor beta chains from the same sample are listed, as sequenced in a study of T-cell memory formation after mild COVID-19. TCRdb re-analysed the 5' RACE reads in MiXCR, keeping a single row per CDR3 protein. The table has some 320,000 distinct CDR3 sequences, around 15% seen once; the top ten hold under 25%. The sample consisted of PBMCs or a T cell subset sorted from them (not recorded which). The receptor source for this set is a man aged 18 to 30 who had mild COVID-19 (a few samples of this study predate the infection). Cell type and time point are not known.

The chain joins TRBV20-1 to TRBJ1-1; TRBD1 matches at 9 bases. The ends lost 0 bases at V and 7 bases at J; junction bases unmatched: 6. The germline gives CDR1 DFQATT, CDR2 SNEGSKA (reference sequence). CDR3 length: 14 amino acids. The CDR3 nucleotides are TGCAGTGCTAGAGATAGCGGGACAGGGATTGAAGCTTTCTTT. Translated, it gives CSARDSGTGIEAFF.

The V and J genes are TRBV4-3 and TRBJ2-2; D uncertain. The V gene's germline CDR1 is LGHNA and CDR2 YSLEER. V was clipped by 4 bases and J by 3 bases, with 12 bases between them. This CDR3 region has 15 residues. The CDR3 is CASSRLATYTGELFF. DNA for the CDR3: TGCGCCAGCAGCCGACTCGCCACCTACACCGGGGAGCTGTTTTTT.

The chain joins TRBV12-3 or TRBV12-4 to TRBJ2-3; 14 bases agree with TRBD2. The CDR3 loop spans 19 amino acids. J was trimmed by 2 bases and V by 5 bases; bases with no gene match: 12. CDR3 in DNA: TGTGCCAGCAGTGGAACCGGGACTAGCGGGGGATCCGTCACAGATACGCAGTATTTT. Residues: CASSGTGTSGGSVTDTQYF.

This chain joins TRBV6-5 and TRBJ2-1, with D perhaps matching TRBD1 or TRBD2 (5 bases each). V gave up 6 bases and J gave up 12 bases, with 18 bases separating them. This CDR3 has 13 amino acids. Germline CDR1 reads MNHEY; CDR2 reads SVGAGI. This chain's CDR3 is CASRGPGNVVQFF. As DNA, the CDR3 is TGTGCCAGCAGGGGACCCGGCAATGTCGTGCAGTTCTTC.

The chain uses TRBV21-1 and TRBJ1-2; the DNA was not compared with TRBD1, the D call given in the table. TRBV21-1 is a pseudogene segment. The CDR3 is 13 residues long. The CDR3 nucleotides are TGTGCCAGCAGCAAACGGACAGGGTATGGCTACACCTTC. It translates to CASSKRTGYGYTF.

The rearrangement uses TRBV5-1 and TRBJ1-1; 7 nucleotides agree with TRBD1. This CDR3 is 15 amino acids long. Per the germline V gene, CDR1 is SGHRS and CDR2 is YFSETQ. Germline trimming cut 0 bases from V and 5 bases from J; bases unmatched to any gene: 7. This CDR3 is CASSLEARGVTEAFF. The CDR3 nucleotides read TGCGCCAGCAGCTTGGAGGCCAGGGGGGTGACTGAAGCTTTCTTT.

This clonotype has a count of ten or more. The V gene is TRBV4-1, the J gene TRBJ2-3; tentatively, D is TRBD2 (6 bases). This CDR3 has 16 residues. V was shortened by 1 base and J by 6 bases, with 17 bases between the two germline ends. Germline V gives CDR1 MGHRA, CDR2 YSYEKL. CDR3 region: CASSQGGWGLLDTQYF. CDR3 in DNA: TGCGCCAGCAGCCAAGGGGGTTGGGGACTTCTTGATACGCAGTATTTT.

The chain combines TRBV9 with TRBJ2-1, with 11 bases identical to TRBD2. The CDR3 length is 15 residues. V lost 0 bases and J lost 8; bases outside the gene matches: 4. Germline CDR1 reads SGDLS; CDR2 reads YYNGEE. CDR3 sequence reads: CASSVDSGGAYEQFF. CDR3 sequence (DNA): TGTGCCAGCAGCGTAGATAGCGGGGGGGCCTATGAGCAGTTCTTC.

This chain connects TRBV7-3 to TRBJ1-1; D is unclear. Germline-derived CDR1 and CDR2 are SGHTA and FQGTGA. V was cut by 0 bases and J by 3 bases, with 23 bases left in between. This CDR3 comprises 19 residues. Here the CDR3 DNA reads TGTGCCAGCAGCTTAACGGTCCCCCTTTATGCAGGTGAGGACACTGAAGCTTTCTTT. Amino acid sequence: CASSLTVPLYAGEDTEAFF.

The rearrangement joins TRBV20-1 to TRBJ2-1, with D perhaps matching TRBD2 (5 bases). From germline, CDR1 is DFQATT and CDR2 SNEGSKA (reference sequence). The CDR3 spans 13 residues. This CDR3 reads CSVKRGVHNEQFF. CDR3 DNA sequence: TGCAGCGTAAAACGGGGTGTCCACAATGAGCAGTTCTTC.

This clonotype has at least ten counts. The chain employs TRBV12-3 or TRBV12-4 and TRBJ1-4; 8 bases align to TRBD1. This CDR3 has 14 residues. V lost 6 bases, J lost 8 bases, and 8 bases stayed unmatched. The CDR3 reads CASSPTGVVEKLFF. CDR3 nucleotides: TGTGCCAGCAGCCCGACAGGGGTAGTGGAAAAACTGTTTTTT.